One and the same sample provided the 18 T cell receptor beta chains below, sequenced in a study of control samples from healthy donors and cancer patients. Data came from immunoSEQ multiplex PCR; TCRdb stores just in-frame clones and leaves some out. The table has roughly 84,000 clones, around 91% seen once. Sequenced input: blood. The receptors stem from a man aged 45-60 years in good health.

The CDR3 DNA sequence: TGCGCCAGCAGTCCAACTATGAACACTGAAGCTTTCTTT. It codes for CASSPTMNTEAFF. V and J are TRBV5-1 and TRBJ1-1; D is ambiguous. The CDR3 runs 13 residues. Per the germline V gene, CDR1 is SGHRS and CDR2 is YFSETQ. Between the trimmed V and J ends, which lost 5 bases and 0 bases, there was a span of 8 bases.

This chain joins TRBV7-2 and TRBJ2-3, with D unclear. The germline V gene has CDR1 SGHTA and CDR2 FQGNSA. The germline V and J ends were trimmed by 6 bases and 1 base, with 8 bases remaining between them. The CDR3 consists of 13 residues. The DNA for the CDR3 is TGTGCCAGCAGTCCGGACCGCACAGATACGCAGTATTTT. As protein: CASSPDRTDTQYF.

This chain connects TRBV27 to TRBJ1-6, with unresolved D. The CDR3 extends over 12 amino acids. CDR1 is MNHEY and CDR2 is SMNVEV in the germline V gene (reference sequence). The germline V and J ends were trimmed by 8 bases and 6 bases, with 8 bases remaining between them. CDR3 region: CASGPVNSPLHF. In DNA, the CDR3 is TGTGCCAGCGGACCGGTTAATTCACCCCTCCACTTT.

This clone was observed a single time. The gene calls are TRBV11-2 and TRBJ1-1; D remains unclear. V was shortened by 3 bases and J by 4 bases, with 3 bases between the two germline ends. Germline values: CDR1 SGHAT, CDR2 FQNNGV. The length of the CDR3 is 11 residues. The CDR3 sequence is CASSLGTEAFF. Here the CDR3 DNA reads TGTGCCAGCAGCTTGGGCACTGAAGCTTTCTTT.

The CDR3 DNA sequence: TGTGCCAGCAGTTCCTGGAGGGGCGGGGTCAATCAGCCCCAGCATTTT. As protein: CASSSWRGGVNQPQHF. This chain connects TRBV27 to TRBJ1-5; maybe TRBD1 (5 bases). Between the trimmed V and J ends, which lost 4 bases and 3 bases, there was a span of 16 bases. This CDR3 is 16 amino acids long. The V gene's germline CDR1 is MNHEY and CDR2 SMNVEV (reference sequence).

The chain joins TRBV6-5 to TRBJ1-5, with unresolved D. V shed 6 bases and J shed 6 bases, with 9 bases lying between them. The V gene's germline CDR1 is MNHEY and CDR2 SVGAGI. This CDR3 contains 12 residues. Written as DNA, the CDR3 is TGTGCCAGCAGAGTTCTGGGTCAGCCCCAGCATTTT. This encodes CASRVLGQPQHF.

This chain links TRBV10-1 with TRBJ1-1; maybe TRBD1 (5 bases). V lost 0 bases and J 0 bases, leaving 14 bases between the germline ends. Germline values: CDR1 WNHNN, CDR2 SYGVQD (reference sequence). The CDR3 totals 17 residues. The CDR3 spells CASSESAGNGMNTEAFF. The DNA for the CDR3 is TGCGCCAGCAGTGAGTCGGCAGGGAATGGGATGAACACTGAAGCTTTCTTT.

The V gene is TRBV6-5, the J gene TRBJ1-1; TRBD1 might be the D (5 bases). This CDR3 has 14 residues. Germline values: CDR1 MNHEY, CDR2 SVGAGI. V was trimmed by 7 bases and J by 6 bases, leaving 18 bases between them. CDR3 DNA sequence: TGTGCCAGCAAAGGGCATCCGGGGGACGCTGAAGCTTTCTTT. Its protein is CASKGHPGDAEAFF.

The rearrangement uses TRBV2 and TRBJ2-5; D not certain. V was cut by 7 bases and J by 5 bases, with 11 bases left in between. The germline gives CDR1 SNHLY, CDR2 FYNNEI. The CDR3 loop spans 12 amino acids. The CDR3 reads CASMGARETQYF. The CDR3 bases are TGTGCCAGCATGGGCGCCAGGGAGACCCAGTACTTC.

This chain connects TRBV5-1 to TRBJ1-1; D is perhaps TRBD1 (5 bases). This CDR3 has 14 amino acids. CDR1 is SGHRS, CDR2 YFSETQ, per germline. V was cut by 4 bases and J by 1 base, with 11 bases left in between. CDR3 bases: TGCGCCAGCAGCCCGACAGCTCAGAACACTGAAGCTTTCTTT. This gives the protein CASSPTAQNTEAFF. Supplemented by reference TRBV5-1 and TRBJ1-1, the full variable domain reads KAGVTQTPRYLIKTRGQQVTLSCSPISGHRSVSWYQQTPGQGLQFLFEYFSETQRNKGNFPGRFSGRQFSNSRSEMNVSTLELGDSALYLCASSPTAQNTEAFFGQGTRLTVV.

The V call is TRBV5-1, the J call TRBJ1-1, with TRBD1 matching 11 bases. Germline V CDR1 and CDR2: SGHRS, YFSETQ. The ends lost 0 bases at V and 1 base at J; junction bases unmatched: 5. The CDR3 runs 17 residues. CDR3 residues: CASSLAGTGGANTEAFF. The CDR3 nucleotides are TGCGCCAGCAGCTTGGCCGGGACAGGGGGAGCGAACACTGAAGCTTTCTTT.

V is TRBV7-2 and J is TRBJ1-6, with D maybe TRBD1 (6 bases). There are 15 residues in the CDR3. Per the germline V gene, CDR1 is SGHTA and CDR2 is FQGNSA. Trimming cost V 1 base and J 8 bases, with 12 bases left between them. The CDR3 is CASSLVGRGDSPLHF. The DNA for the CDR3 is TGTGCCAGCAGCTTAGTTGGCAGGGGAGATTCACCCCTCCACTTT.

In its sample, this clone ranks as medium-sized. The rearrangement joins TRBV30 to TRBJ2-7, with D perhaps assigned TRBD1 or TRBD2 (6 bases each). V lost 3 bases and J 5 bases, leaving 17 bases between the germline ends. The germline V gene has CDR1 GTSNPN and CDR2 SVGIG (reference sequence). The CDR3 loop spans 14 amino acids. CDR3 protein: CAWSDGGRPDEQYF. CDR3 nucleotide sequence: TGTGCCTGGAGCGATGGGGGGCGGCCCGACGAGCAGTACTTC.

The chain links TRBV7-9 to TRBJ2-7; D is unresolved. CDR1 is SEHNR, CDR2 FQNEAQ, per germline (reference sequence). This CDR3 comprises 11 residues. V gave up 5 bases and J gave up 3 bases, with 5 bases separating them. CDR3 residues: CASSLNYEQYF. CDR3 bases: TGTGCCAGCAGCCTTAACTACGAGCAGTACTTC.

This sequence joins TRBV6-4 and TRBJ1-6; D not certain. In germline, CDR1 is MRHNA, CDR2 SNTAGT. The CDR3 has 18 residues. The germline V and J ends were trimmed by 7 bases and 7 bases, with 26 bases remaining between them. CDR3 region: CASTSYGIELQRNSPLHF. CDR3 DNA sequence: TGTGCCAGCACCTCATACGGTATCGAACTACAAAGGAATTCACCCCTCCACTTT.

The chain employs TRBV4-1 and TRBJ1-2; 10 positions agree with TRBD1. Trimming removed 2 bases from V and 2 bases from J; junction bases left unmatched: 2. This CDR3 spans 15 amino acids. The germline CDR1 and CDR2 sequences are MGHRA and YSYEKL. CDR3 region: CASSQSGQGNYGYTF. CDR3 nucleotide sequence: TGCGCCAGCAGCCAATCGGGACAGGGGAACTATGGCTACACCTTC.

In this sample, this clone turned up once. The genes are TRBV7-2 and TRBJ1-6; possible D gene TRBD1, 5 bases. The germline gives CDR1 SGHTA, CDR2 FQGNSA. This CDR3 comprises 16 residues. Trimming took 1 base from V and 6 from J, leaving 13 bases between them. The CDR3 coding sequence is TGTGCCAGCAGCTTAGTGGGTCGGGACGGTAATTCACCCCTCCACTTT. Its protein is CASSLVGRDGNSPLHF.

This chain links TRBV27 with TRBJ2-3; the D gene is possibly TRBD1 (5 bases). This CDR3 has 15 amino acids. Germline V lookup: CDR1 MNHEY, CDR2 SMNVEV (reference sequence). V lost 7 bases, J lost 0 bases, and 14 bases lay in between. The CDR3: CASIRRVQSTDTQYF. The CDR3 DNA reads TGTGCCAGCATTCGCAGGGTACAGAGCACAGATACGCAGTATTTT.